The present TCR beta chain was sequenced within a study of control samples from healthy donors and cancer patients. The CDR3 spans 11 residues. The ends were cut back, 7 bases at V and 12 bases at J, with 12 bases in the middle. From germline, CDR1 is LNHDA and CDR2 SQIVND (reference sequence). Repertoires were generated with immunoSEQ multiplex PCR, while TCRdb's copy carries only in-frame clones and drops some. This sample has roughly 450,000 clones, with about 93% found just once. The sequence was collected from a man aged 40-55 years with head and neck cancer. This chain uses TRBV19 with TRBJ1-4; D not resolved. Material for sequencing was PBMCs. The CDR3 spells CASIFGEELFF. The DNA for the CDR3 is TGTGCCAGTATTTTCGGGGAGGAACTGTTTTTT.